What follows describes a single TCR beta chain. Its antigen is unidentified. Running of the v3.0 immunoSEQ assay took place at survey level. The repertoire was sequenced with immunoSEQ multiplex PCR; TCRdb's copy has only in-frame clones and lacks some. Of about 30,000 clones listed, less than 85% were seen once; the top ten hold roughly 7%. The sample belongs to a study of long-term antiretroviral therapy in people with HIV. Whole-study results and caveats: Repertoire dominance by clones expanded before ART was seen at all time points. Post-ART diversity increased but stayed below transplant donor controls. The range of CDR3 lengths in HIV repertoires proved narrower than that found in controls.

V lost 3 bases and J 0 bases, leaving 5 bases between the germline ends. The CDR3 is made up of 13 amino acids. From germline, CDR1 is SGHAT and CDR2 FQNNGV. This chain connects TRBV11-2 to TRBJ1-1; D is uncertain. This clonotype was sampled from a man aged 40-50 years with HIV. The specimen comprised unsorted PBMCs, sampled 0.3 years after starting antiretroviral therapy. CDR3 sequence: CASSFQMNTEAFF. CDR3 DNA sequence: TGTGCCAGCAGCTTTCAGATGAACACTGAAGCTTTCTTT.